The clone carrying this T cell receptor beta chain has a count of ten or more. Antigen unknown. In TCRdb, the reads were re-called with MiXCR into one record per CDR3 protein. Found here are around 280,000 distinct CDR3 sequences, 8% to 10% of them singletons; the top ten hold around 2.5%. Per the germline V gene, CDR1 is SEHNR and CDR2 is FQNEAQ (reference sequence). CDR3 size: 18 residues. The V gene lost 1 base and the J gene lost 8 bases, with 23 bases spanning the gap. The data belong to a study of T cell repertoires in cytomegalovirus infection. General study points: HLA-C-restricted, CMV-specific TCR beta clonotypes were dominant ex vivo.

The receptor was isolated from a human donor in good health (CMV status not recorded). Some clones in this sample may be carry-over from other donors' samples. Sequenced material: PBMCs. The chain joins TRBV7-9 to TRBJ1-4, with a weak D call TRBD1 (5 bases). DNA for the CDR3: TGTGCCAGCAGCTTAGAGTCTTTTTGGCGGCAGGGTGGAGAAAAACTGTTTTTT. This codes for CASSLESFWRQGGEKLFF.